Presented here are 30 T cell receptor beta chains from one specimen sequenced in a study of cytomegalovirus exposure and HLA in healthy donors. A multiplex PCR was run with 60 Vbeta primers and 13 Jbeta primers. Clones were sequenced by immunoSEQ multiplex PCR, and TCRdb holds only the in-frame ones, with some missing. The table has around 210,000 clones, 70% to 85% seen once. Specimen: PBMCs. Every receptor here comes from a man in his fifties in good health and CMV-seronegative.

This chain connects TRBV18 to TRBJ1-4; 10 bases are a match to TRBD1. V gave up 3 bases and J gave up 5 bases; unmatched junction bases: 9. The CDR3 loop spans 17 amino acids. Germline CDR1 reads KGHSH; CDR2 reads LQKENI. The CDR3 loop reads CASSPLQDRGRNEKLFF. The CDR3 region has the DNA TGTGCCAGCTCACCCCTCCAGGACAGGGGGAGGAATGAAAAACTGTTTTTT.

This sequence joins TRBV5-1 and TRBJ2-1, with D possibly TRBD2 on 6 matching bases. This CDR3 has 15 amino acids. Germline V lookup: CDR1 SGHRS, CDR2 YFSETQ. Trimming took off 0 bases at V and 6 bases at J, with 13 bases between the two ends. The CDR3 reads CASSLVGLEGNEQFF. The CDR3 region has the DNA TGCGCCAGCAGCTTGGTCGGCTTGGAGGGCAATGAGCAGTTCTTC.

The chain has TRBV27 and TRBJ2-7; 12 bases are shared with TRBD2. Germline CDR1 and CDR2: MNHEY and SMNVEV (reference sequence). The V gene end was trimmed by 6 bases and the J gene end by 3 bases; junction bases not matched to a gene: 6. The CDR3 has 15 amino acids. DNA of the CDR3: TGTGCCAGCAGCTGGGGACTAGCGGGTTTCTACGAGCAGTACTTC. Amino acid sequence: CASSWGLAGFYEQYF.

V gene TRBV10-2 combines with J gene TRBJ2-2; 8 bases match TRBD1. This CDR3 comprises 17 residues. Per the germline V gene, CDR1 is WSHSY and CDR2 is SAAADI. V shed 7 bases and J 2 bases; nucleotides not matched to a gene: 12. CDR3 sequence (DNA): TGCGCCAGCAAACCGACCGGACAGGGCTATAACACCGGGGAGCTGTTTTTT. Translating gives CASKPTGQGYNTGELFF.

This clone was seen only once. CDR3: CASSLKGEYYNEQFF. The CDR3 coding sequence is TGTGCCAGCAGTTTAAAGGGGGAGTACTACAATGAGCAGTTCTTC. The chain recombines TRBV27 with TRBJ2-1; D might be TRBD1 (6 bases). Trimming took off 2 bases at V and 3 bases at J, with 11 bases between the two ends. Per germline, CDR1 MNHEY and CDR2 SMNVEV (reference sequence). The CDR3 spans 15 residues.

The chain links TRBV10-3 to TRBJ1-2, with 8 bases matching TRBD1. V lost 8 bases and J lost 2; bases outside the gene matches: 1. This CDR3 has 12 amino acids. Per the germline V gene, CDR1 is ENHRY and CDR2 is SYGVKD. The CDR3 reads CAIGQGNYGYTF. The DNA for the CDR3 is TGTGCCATCGGACAGGGCAACTATGGCTACACCTTC.

The chain joins TRBV4-1 to TRBJ1-5; TRBD1 might be the D (6 bases). Germline loops: CDR1 MGHRA, CDR2 YSYEKL. This CDR3 spans 16 amino acids. Trimming cost V 0 bases and J 6 bases, with 15 bases left between them. Here the CDR3 DNA reads TGCGCCAGCAGCCAAGATTCCCAGGGGCGCGGTCAGCCCCAGCATTTT. It specifies CASSQDSQGRGQPQHF.

This sequence joins TRBV5-4 and TRBJ1-1, with a tentative D call TRBD1 (6 bases). Per germline, CDR1 SGHNT and CDR2 YYREEE (reference sequence). This CDR3 is 14 amino acids long. Trimming shortened V by 6 bases and J by 2 bases, and 14 bases separated the two germline ends. DNA for the CDR3: TGTGCCAGCACCCGTCCGGGGGGCAACACTGAAGCTTTCTTT. This translates into CASTRPGGNTEAFF. Drawing the rest from reference TRBV5-4 and TRBJ1-1, the complete variable domain is ETGVTQSPTHLIKTRGQQVTLRCSSQSGHNTVSWYQQALGQGPQFIFQYYREEENGRGNFPPRFSGLQFPNYSSELNVNALELDDSALYLCASTRPGGNTEAFFGQGTRLTVV.

V is TRBV28 and J is TRBJ2-6; D perhaps matches TRBD1 (6 bases). The CDR3 sequence is 14 residues long. In germline, CDR1 is MDHEN, CDR2 SYDVKM. Trimming took 8 bases from V and 0 from J, leaving 8 bases between them. This CDR3 reads CASRDTSGANVLTF. The CDR3 nucleotides are TGTGCCAGCCGGGACACCTCTGGGGCCAACGTCCTGACTTTC.

This chain uses TRBV19 with TRBJ2-5, with TRBD2 matching 8 bases. V shed 1 base and J 2 bases; nucleotides not matched to a gene: 6. The CDR3 spans 16 residues. The germline gives CDR1 LNHDA, CDR2 SQIVND (reference sequence). This CDR3 reads CASSIVGAGAQETQYF. The CDR3 DNA sequence: TGTGCCAGTAGTATAGTAGGAGCGGGAGCTCAAGAGACCCAGTACTTC.

This rearrangement joins TRBV28 to TRBJ2-1, with TRBD1 matching 7 bases. In germline, CDR1 is MDHEN, CDR2 SYDVKM. CDR3 length equals 15 residues. The V and J ends lost 2 bases and 4 bases, in that order; junction bases with no gene match: 5. In DNA, the CDR3 is TGTGCCAGCAGTTTACGGACAGGAAATTACAATGAGCAGTTCTTC. As protein: CASSLRTGNYNEQFF.

The J gene is TRBJ2-3, the V gene TRBV5-4; D call uncertain. CDR3 length: 15 residues. CDR1 and CDR2 (germline): SGHNT, YYREEE (reference sequence). V gave up 6 bases and J gave up 0 bases, with 14 bases separating them. The CDR3 region has the DNA TGTGCCAGCAACACCGGAGCCTCTAGCACAGATACGCAGTATTTT. It specifies CASNTGASSTDTQYF.

The count of this clone is one. This chain uses TRBV19 with TRBJ2-2; tentatively, D is TRBD1 (6 bases). The CDR3 spans 16 residues. The germline V gene has CDR1 LNHDA and CDR2 SQIVND (reference sequence). V was clipped by 4 bases and J by 0 bases, with 12 bases between them. CDR3 sequence: CASSKGSGANTGELFF. Here the CDR3 DNA reads TGTGCCAGTAGTAAGGGGTCAGGGGCGAACACCGGGGAGCTGTTTTTT. The full variable domain, in which reference TRBV19 and TRBJ2-2 provide the parts outside the CDR3, is DGGITQSPKYLFRKEGQNVTLSCEQNLNHDAMYWYRQDPGQGLRLIYYSQIVNDFQKGDIAEGYSVSREKKESFPLTVTSAQKNPTAFYLCASSKGSGANTGELFFGEGSRLTVL.

The chain joins TRBV28 to TRBJ1-5, with a weak D call TRBD1 (6 bases). Germline-derived CDR1 and CDR2 are MDHEN and SYDVKM. The CDR3 loop spans 11 amino acids. V lost 7 bases to trimming and J lost 15 bases, with 16 bases between them. The CDR3 DNA is TGTGCCAGCAACCTACGGGGGGCCCGGCATTTT. This sequence encodes CASNLRGARHF.

The chain couples TRBV30 to TRBJ2-5; 9 bases match TRBD1. CDR3 length: 13 amino acids. Germline CDR1 GTSNPN, CDR2 SVGIG (reference sequence). V dropped 4 bases and J dropped 6; count of bases not matched to a gene: 6. The CDR3 is CAWTQGAKKTQYF. CDR3 sequence (DNA): TGTGCCTGGACACAGGGGGCTAAGAAGACCCAGTACTTC.

The genes are TRBV27 and TRBJ1-4; TRBD1 is a possible D gene (5 bases). V lost 3 bases to trimming and J lost 0 bases, with 8 bases between them. The CDR3 spans 15 residues. The germline CDR1 and CDR2 sequences are MNHEY and SMNVEV (reference sequence). The CDR3 sequence: CASSFGGATNEKLFF. Written as DNA, the CDR3 is TGTGCCAGCAGTTTCGGAGGGGCAACTAATGAAAAACTGTTTTTT.

The chain uses TRBV9 and TRBJ2-3, with 9 bases aligning to TRBD2. Trimming at V came to 0 bases and at J to 9 bases, leaving 8 bases not matched to a gene. Germline V gives CDR1 SGDLS, CDR2 YYNGEE. This CDR3 is built from 15 residues. The CDR3 DNA reads TGTGCCAGCAGCGTAGAGAGCCTAGCGGGAACGACGCAGTATTTT. Translated: CASSVESLAGTTQYF.

This sequence joins TRBV5-1 and TRBJ2-3; TRBD1 agrees at 9 bases. The germline CDR1 and CDR2 sequences are SGHRS and YFSETQ. CDR3 length: 14 residues. Trimming took 4 bases from V and 6 from J; bases not matched to a gene: 6. This CDR3 is CASSQDRGGDTQYF. The DNA of the CDR3 is TGCGCCAGCAGCCAGGACAGGGGCGGTGATACGCAGTATTTT.

The gene calls are TRBV5-4 and TRBJ2-5; 7 positions agree with TRBD1. V trimming: 4 bases; J trimming: 5 bases; junction bases outside the gene matches: 8. Germline CDR1 reads SGHNT; CDR2 reads YYREEE (reference sequence). The CDR3 is made up of 14 amino acids. CDR3 region: CASSAKTGSETQYF. In DNA, the CDR3 is TGTGCCAGCAGCGCCAAGACAGGGTCGGAGACCCAGTACTTC.

V is TRBV5-4 and J is TRBJ1-2; the match to TRBD1 covers 9 bases. The CDR3 sequence is 13 residues long. Unmatched junction bases numbered 3, after V lost 2 bases and J lost 7 bases. Germline assignment: CDR1 SGHNT and CDR2 YYREEE (reference sequence). CDR3 region: CASSLTTGGGYTF. Here the CDR3 DNA reads TGTGCCAGCAGCTTAACGACAGGGGGTGGCTACACCTTC.

The chain couples TRBV5-1 to TRBJ2-5; D is perhaps TRBD1 (5 bases). The closer fit of TRBJ2-7 to the DNA end suggests the J call may be wrong. CDR1 is SGHRS, CDR2 YFSETQ, per germline. This CDR3 region has 15 residues. CDR3 in amino acids: CASNPRGSNLIEQYF. Written as DNA, the CDR3 is TGCGCCAGCAACCCAAGGGGCTCAAATCTAATCGAGCAGTACTTC.

The chain employs TRBV28 and TRBJ2-3; 8 bases line up with TRBD2. The V segment lost 5 bases and the J segment 6 bases; nucleotides outside the gene matches: 10. Germline loops: CDR1 MDHEN, CDR2 SYDVKM. The CDR3 covers 15 residues. This CDR3 is CASSGPGGRTDTQYF. CDR3 nucleotide sequence: TGTGCCAGCAGTGGGCCGGGGGGGAGGACGGATACGCAGTATTTT.

The DNA for the CDR3 is TGTGCCAGCAGGCTGGACACCACAGATACGCAGTATTTT. Protein product: CASRLDTTDTQYF. The chain combines TRBV6-6 with TRBJ2-3, with a weak D call TRBD1 (5 bases). CDR1 and CDR2 from the germline V gene are MNHNY and SVGAGI (reference sequence). V lost 6 bases to trimming and J lost 2 bases, with 9 bases between them. CDR3 length equals 13 residues.

Written as DNA, the CDR3 is TGTGCCAGCAGTTCCCCCCAGGGTCGGACCGGGGAGCTGTTTTTT. This codes for CASSSPQGRTGELFF. The genes are TRBV28 and TRBJ2-2, with a possible D match to TRBD1 (5 bases). The CDR3 loop spans 15 amino acids. The germline V gene has CDR1 MDHEN and CDR2 SYDVKM. Trimming took off 4 bases at V and 5 bases at J, with 14 bases between the two ends.

The sample holds one count of this clone. The chain has TRBV6-1 and TRBJ2-4, with D perhaps matching TRBD1 (5 bases). This CDR3 comprises 16 residues. Trimming shortened V by 4 bases and J by 6 bases, and 19 bases separated the two germline ends. The germline V gene has CDR1 MNHNS and CDR2 SASEGT. Here the CDR3 reads CASSGLDRPGRNIQYF. The CDR3 bases are TGTGCCAGCAGTGGGCTCGACAGACCGGGTAGAAACATTCAGTACTTC.

This clone was counted a few times. The chain employs TRBV5-1 and TRBJ1-2, with no clear D. Trimming took 0 bases from V and 4 from J, leaving 10 bases between them. This CDR3 contains 14 residues. Germline V gene lookup returns CDR1 SGHRS and CDR2 YFSETQ. In DNA form, the CDR3 reads TGCGCCAGCAGCTTGGGGCGGGTTGGCTATGGCTACACCTTC. It translates to CASSLGRVGYGYTF.

The CDR3 loop is CASRRSREGDNEQFF. The CDR3 coding sequence is TGTGCCAGCAGGCGCTCTAGGGAGGGGGACAATGAGCAGTTCTTC. V usage is TRBV6-6 and J usage is TRBJ2-1; the D gene is possibly TRBD2 (7 bases). The length of the CDR3 is 15 residues. V lost 6 bases and J lost 5, with 17 bases in between. CDR1 is MNHNY, CDR2 SVGAGI, per germline (reference sequence).

This chain connects TRBV28 to TRBJ1-3, with D maybe TRBD1 (5 bases). This CDR3 comprises 16 residues. Trimming removed 3 bases at V and 0 bases at J, with 12 bases between. Germline CDR1 reads MDHEN; CDR2 reads SYDVKM. CDR3 DNA: TGTGCCAGCAGTTTCAAGGGGCTCCGCTCTGGAAACACCATATATTTT. It yields the protein CASSFKGLRSGNTIYF. Together with reference TRBV28 and TRBJ1-3, the CDR3 gives the full variable domain: DVKVTQSSRYLVKRTGEKVFLECVQDMDHENMFWYRQDPGLGLRLIYFSYDVKMKEKGDIPEGYSVSREKKERFSLILESASTNQTSMYLCASSFKGLRSGNTIYFGEGSWLTVV.

The rearrangement links TRBV5-1 to TRBJ1-1; 9 nucleotides match TRBD1. Germline values: CDR1 SGHRS, CDR2 YFSETQ. With 3 bases clipped from V and 1 base from J, the junction kept 7 bases outside the gene matches. The CDR3 runs 16 residues. This CDR3 reads CASSSTGGSRNTEAFF. As DNA, the CDR3 is TGCGCCAGCAGCTCTACAGGGGGCTCCAGGAACACTGAAGCTTTCTTT.

J is TRBJ2-7 and V is TRBV6-5; D gene uncertain. The V end was cut by 6 bases, the J end by 1 base, with 13 bases between. The CDR3 spans 14 residues. From germline, CDR1 is MNHEY and CDR2 SVGAGI. The CDR3 protein is CASRVYRQSYEQYF. CDR3 coding DNA: TGTGCCAGCAGAGTCTACCGACAATCCTACGAGCAGTACTTC.